This paragraph covers one T cell receptor (beta chain) sequence. Its antigen target is currently unknown. Nothing much larger sits one base from this clone, and base qualities are not available. The sample is drawn from a study of cytomegalovirus exposure and HLA in healthy donors (dated by TCRdb to the late 2010s). General notes on the study: In an earlier analysis of fewer than 750 of the donors, approximately 300 Gb of sequence data and some 120 million unique TCR beta sequences from 150 million to 200 million T cells were reported. An early release that covered some 630 HLA-typed donors contained approximately 300 gigabases of sequencing data and approximately 85 million unique TCR sequences. Of the 300 to 400 genotyped donors, around 81% fell in the genetic ancestry cluster associated with self-reported Caucasian donors. The study aimed to test whether signatures of past pathogen exposure could be identified by cataloging public T cell receptors. The study profiled the T cell repertoires of under 850 subjects by immunosequencing and related them to cytomegalovirus serostatus. Besides the first cohort of 666 subjects, a separate validation cohort made up of roughly 120 different subjects was used. The study combined high-throughput TCR immunosequencing, statistical association of individual TCRs with disease status, and machine learning to predict cytomegalovirus infection status. A later analysis re-examined previously published TCR beta repertoires from about 700 donors and added high-resolution HLA genotyping to investigate patterns of TCR occurrence. Rather than drawing on any new phenotypic data, the later analysis identified candidate immune exposures from TCR beta sequences and the way those sequences occurred across donors. An earlier analysis of fewer than 700 of the donors applied high-throughput TCR beta sequencing to assess whether each TCR beta V gene segment acted as functional or pseudogenic. Alongside the repertoire data, information on donor age, sex, ethnicity and CMV serostatus was compiled. In a later genetic analysis, genome-wide SNP genotypes for about three fifths of the roughly 670 donors were used, and that subset was treated as a discovery cohort. Every discovery cohort repertoire had been produced on one sequencing platform. Class I and class II HLA loci were covered by the typing at four-digit resolution. Typing coverage varied by locus: roughly 629-630 donors for A, B, C, DRB1 and DQB1; approximately 560 for DQA1; more than 600 for DPA1; about 450 for DPB1. Roughly 5 DR-DQ haplotypes were handled as single units for association and clustering, since linkage in the cohort was strong. On average, about 200,000 unique TCR beta nucleotide sequences were sequenced per donor among 398 genotyped donors of the cohort, with approximately 18% of those sequences being non-productive. The study at large found these results: In a later analysis, several top co-occurrence clusters were reported to appear linked to parvovirus B19, influenza, CMV and Epstein-Barr virus. In the study, about 150 TCR beta chains were listed as associated with cytomegalovirus. The classifier was reported to diagnose cytomegalovirus status with high specificity and sensitivity in both the original and validation cohorts. Correlated functional status among segregating V segments might reflect linkage disequilibrium, but an unknown experimental factor could not be ruled out. In vitro tests confirmed that a few of the cytomegalovirus-associated TCR beta chains recognize cytomegalovirus antigens. A further reported finding was that TCR beta sequences accurately predicted the HLA-A and HLA-B alleles for most subjects in the first cohort. In a later analysis, TCR association rates were found to vary across HLA loci, with the most associated TCRs seen for DRB1 alleles and the fewest for HLA-C alleles. In a later genetic analysis, fewer N-insertions in productive TCRs were reported among donors in an Asian-associated ancestry cluster than the approximately 710-donor mean. It was suggested by the authors that the approach could potentially be generalized to other disease states and immunological phenotypes. Roughly uniform sequencing depth across donors was assumed in presence/absence analyses, although this assumption may not hold. Most CMV-associated TCR beta chains appeared to be HLA-restricted in a later analysis, and the HLA associations seemed to be driven largely by CMV exposure. Some IMGT-functional V segments, including TRBV6-2 and TRBV6-3, could not be distinguished by the 87-base-pair reads and were therefore excluded. Across donors, most TCR sequences were observed very rarely, whereas some public TCRs were present in many individuals. An association between a missense DCLRE1C variant and V-gene and J-gene trimming of TCR beta chains was found in a later genetic analysis and replicated in an independent cohort. Because HLA typing was missing for some donors at each locus, association tests included only the typed subset. In this cohort, only TCR beta chains were sequenced, and detectable features were limited by the absence of alpha or paired-chain data. A later analysis associated around 16,000 TCR beta sequences with specific HLA alleles at a false discovery rate of 0.05. A later analysis found that HLA-associated TCR beta chains were more clonally expanded and had lower generation probabilities than equally common non-associated chains. In an earlier analysis of approximately 590 of the donors, most TCR beta V segments appeared in productive rearrangements about 90% or about 30% of the time, broadly matching IMGT annotations. Assigning TCR associations to individual alleles was difficult when HLA alleles, especially DR and DQ, strongly co-occurred. Because counts were too low, about 17 rarely observed V segments, including chromosome 9 orphons, were excluded from the earlier analysis of some 540 of the donors. CMV serostatus was the only immune exposure information available for the cohort. A cluster of highly shared sequence variants was judged likely to represent a technical artifact of the sequencing pipeline.

The cohort consisted of some 730 healthy bone marrow donors. Cohort members were all nominally healthy when sampled, although unrecorded immune exposures were likely present. The donor was CMV seropositive and belonged to the group of 270 or so seropositive cohort members. A peripheral blood sample was provided by each donor, and peripheral blood mononuclear cells were used for TCR beta sequencing. The Qiagen DNeasy Blood Extraction Kit was used to extract genomic DNA from the blood cell samples. The library was obtained by the immunoSEQ multiplex PCR assay. For the multiplex PCR, a mixture combining 60 forward primers for TCR Vbeta segments and 13 reverse primers for TCR Jbeta segments was used. The CDR3 region of rearranged TCR beta genes was amplified from genomic DNA with a multiplex PCR assay. On the Illumina HiSeq System, the amplified TCR beta libraries were sequenced as 87-base-pair reads. In the paper's pipeline: In a later analysis, some 80 million unique TCR beta chains were counted across the roughly 610 repertoires, and about 9.9 million of these chains were shared by at least two donors. Raw reads were error-corrected and collapsed into unique sequences by a nearest-neighbor algorithm in which closely related sequences were merged to remove PCR and sequencing errors. To assign V, D and J gene segments, CDR3 sequences were aligned to IMGT reference sequences. For a sequence to be retained, at least a six-nucleotide match to both a V gene segment and a J gene segment was required. Rearrangements were classified as productive when the CDR3 lacked stop codons and remained in frame with V and J, and all other rearrangements were classified as non-productive. CDR3 was defined by IMGT convention, running from the second conserved V-encoded cysteine to the conserved J-encoded phenylalanine. The earlier analysis of about 500 of the donors excluded sequences that lacked an unambiguous match to a single V gene segment. In an earlier analysis of 450 to 700 of the donors, V segments were called functional above 56.7% productive rearrangements and were called segregating when the between-donor standard deviation exceeded 5%. A statistical classification framework was developed to diagnose cytomegalovirus status using the catalog of TCR beta chain sequences. In a later analysis, TCR nucleotide sequences were compared against IMGT/GENE-DB human TR gene sequences so that V and J genes could be assigned. Using the TCRdist pipeline, a later analysis assigned CDR3 sequences along with most-parsimonious VDJ recombination scenarios. A later analysis defined each TCR beta chain by its CDR3 amino acid sequence plus V-gene family, and excluded reads lacking a unique V-gene family. To address suspected cross-contamination and a sequencing artifact, a later analysis removed 592 highly shared, low-generation-probability nucleotide sequences. A later analysis calculated a clonal expansion index for each public chain from normalized within-repertoire ranks of inferred template counts. In a later analysis, generation probabilities were computed using a VDJ recombination model fitted to out-of-frame rearrangements, and the results were checked against IGoR. In a later analysis, hypergeometric tests were used to score TCR-TCR, TCR-HLA and TCR-CMV co-occurrence, with a repertoire-size bias correction applied to TCR pairs. A later analysis estimated false discovery rates by permuting HLA or CMV assignments 20 times. In a later analysis, co-occurring TCRs were grouped using DBSCAN, and TCRdist sequence similarity was added for clustering within HLA-allele-positive subsets. For co-occurrence clustering, repertoires with fewer than 30,000 or more than 120,000 public chains were excluded, along with roughly 5 repertoires with anomalous nucleotide sharing. Here the immuneACCESS table is served through TCRdb, limited to in-frame sequences with V and J called. Missing clones are a known gap in these copies; in checked studies unresolved V genes cover under half, and the rest lacks a known reason. The DNA gave D and trimming, while V, J and clone size come from that table. In all, the sample holds about 110,000 clones, and roughly 69% of those were seen once. The top ten hold about 3.8% of the sample.

There are 15 amino acids in the CDR3, from cysteine to phenylalanine inclusive. Solely the CDR3 DNA is kept, with 45 bases framed from the first base. V lost 1 base and J lost 8 bases; the stretch between them is 12 bases long. The germline V gene (reference sequence) yields LNHDA for CDR1 and SQIVND for CDR2. The specimen sequenced was PBMCs. The V and J segments used are TRBV19 and TRBJ1-6; a tentative D call is TRBD1 (5 bases match). This sequence originates from a man aged 25-45 years in good health and CMV-seropositive. The CDR3 in this case is CASSIVNRIDSPLHF. The DNA sequence follows: TGTGCCAGTAGTATAGTTAACAGGATCGATTCACCCCTCCACTTT.